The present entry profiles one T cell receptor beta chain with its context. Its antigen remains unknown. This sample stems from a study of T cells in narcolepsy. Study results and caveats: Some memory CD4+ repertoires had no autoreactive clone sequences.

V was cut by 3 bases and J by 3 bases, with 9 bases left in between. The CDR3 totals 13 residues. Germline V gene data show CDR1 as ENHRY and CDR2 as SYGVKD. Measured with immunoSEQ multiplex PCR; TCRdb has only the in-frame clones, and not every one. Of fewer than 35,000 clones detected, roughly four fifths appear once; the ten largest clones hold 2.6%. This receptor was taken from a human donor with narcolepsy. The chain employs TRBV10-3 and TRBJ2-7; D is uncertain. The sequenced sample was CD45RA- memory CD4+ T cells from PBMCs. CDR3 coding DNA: TGTGCCATCAGTGAACGACAAGACTACGAGCAGTACTTC. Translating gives CAISERQDYEQYF.